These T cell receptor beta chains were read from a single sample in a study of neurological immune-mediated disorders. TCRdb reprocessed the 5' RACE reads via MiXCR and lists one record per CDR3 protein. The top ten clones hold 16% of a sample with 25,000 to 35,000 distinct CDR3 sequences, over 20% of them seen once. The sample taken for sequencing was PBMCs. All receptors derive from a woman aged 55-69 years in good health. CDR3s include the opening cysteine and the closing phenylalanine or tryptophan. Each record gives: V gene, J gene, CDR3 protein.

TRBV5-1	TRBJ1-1	CASSGGQYTEAFF
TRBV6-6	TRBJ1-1	CASSYDLYTEAFF
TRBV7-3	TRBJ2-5	CASSLRGVEETQYF
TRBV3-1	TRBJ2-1	CASSQVGSSYNEQFF
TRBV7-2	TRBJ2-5	CASSLRLGEQETQYF
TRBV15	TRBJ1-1	CATSRDRGHTEAFF
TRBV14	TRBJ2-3	CASSLQPGFLDTQYF
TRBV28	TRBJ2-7	CASKRASGYEQYF
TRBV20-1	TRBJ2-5	CSARTAQETQYF
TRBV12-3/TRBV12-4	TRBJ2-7	CARSLREGYEQYF
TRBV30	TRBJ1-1	CAWSVYAGNTEAFF
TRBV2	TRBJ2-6	CASHSPIDSGANVLTF
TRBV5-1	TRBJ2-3	CASKRGGSDTQYF
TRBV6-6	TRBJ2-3	CASRVTASTDTQYF
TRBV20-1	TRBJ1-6	CSAWDRAGTGGSYSPLHF
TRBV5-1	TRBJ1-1	CASSFNGRSNTEAFF
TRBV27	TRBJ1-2	CAILDREKGGYTF
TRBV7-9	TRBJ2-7	CASSATGAHEQYF
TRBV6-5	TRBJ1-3	CASSYSLSFSGNTIYF
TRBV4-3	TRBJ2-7	CASSQDPDYEQYF
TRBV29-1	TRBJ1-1	CSVTVNRDSTEAFF
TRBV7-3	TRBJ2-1	CASSLALGVNNEQFF
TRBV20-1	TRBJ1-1	CSATPPGPEAFF
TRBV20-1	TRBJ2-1	CSARRIGSSYNEQFF
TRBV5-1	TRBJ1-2	CASSLGGRSNYGYTF
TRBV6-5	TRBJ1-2	CASSRRDRTPYGYTF
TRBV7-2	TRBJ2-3	CASSLGPSSGTDTQYF
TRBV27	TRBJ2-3	CASSFRRITTSTDTQYF
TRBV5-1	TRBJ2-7	CASSLPSSYEQYF
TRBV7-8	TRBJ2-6	CASSPQANVLTF
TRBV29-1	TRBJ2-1	CSVEWGSTEQFF
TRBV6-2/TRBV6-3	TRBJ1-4	CASSYVGTTNEKLFF
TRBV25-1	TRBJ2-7	CASSEFKQGNEQYF
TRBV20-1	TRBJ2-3	CSVGGPGGTDTQYF
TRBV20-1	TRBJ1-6	CSASEGGTPSGSPLHF
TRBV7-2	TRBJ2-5	CASSPQGEGTQYF
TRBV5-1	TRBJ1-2	CASSLAGGRDGYTF
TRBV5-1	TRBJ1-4	CASSPEPGQTNEKLFF
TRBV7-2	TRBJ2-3	CAPDTQYF
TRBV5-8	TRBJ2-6	CASSLRVPSSGANVLTF
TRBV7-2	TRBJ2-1	CASSSSASNKRFF
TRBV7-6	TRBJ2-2	CASSLFTGGGSTGELFF
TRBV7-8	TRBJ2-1	CASSLFSEPSYNEQFF
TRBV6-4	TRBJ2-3	CASSDSGTSTPDTQYF
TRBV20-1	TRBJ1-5	CSSTAGQPQHF